This T cell receptor (beta chain) stems from a study of cytomegalovirus exposure and HLA in healthy donors (dated by TCRdb to about 2017). With regard to the full study: In an earlier analysis of under 600 of the donors, 276 Gb of sequence data and approximately 120 million unique TCR beta sequences from roughly 180 million T cells were reported. The genetic ancestry cluster associated with self-reported Caucasian donors included over 65% of the approximately 430 genotyped donors. The study aimed to test whether cataloging public T cell receptors could reveal signatures of past pathogen exposure. A later genetic analysis used genome-wide SNP genotypes for 398 of the 666 donors, treating that subset as a discovery cohort. Along with the roughly 670-subject first cohort, a separate validation cohort of approximately 110 different subjects was used. In the later analysis, no new phenotypic data were used to find candidate immune exposures; instead, reliance was placed on TCR beta sequences and their occurrence across donors. On average, roughly 240,000 unique TCR beta nucleotide sequences were sequenced per donor among a few hundred genotyped donors of the cohort, with 15% to 20% of those sequences being non-productive. Using immunosequencing, the study profiled T cell repertoires from 500 to 800 subjects and related those repertoires to cytomegalovirus serostatus. The number of typed donors differed by locus: 629-630 for A, B, C, DRB1 and DQB1; some 500 for DQA1; fewer than 610 for DPA1; and roughly 490 for DPB1. Around 320 gigabases of sequencing data and tens of millions of unique TCR sequences were included in an early release covering several hundred HLA-typed donors. An earlier analysis of approximately 580 of the donors used high-throughput TCR beta sequencing to judge whether each TCR beta V gene segment behaved as functional or pseudogenic. To predict cytomegalovirus infection status, the study combined high-throughput TCR immunosequencing, statistical association of individual TCRs with disease status, and machine learning. In a later analysis, previously published TCR beta repertoires from more than 500 donors were re-analyzed and high-resolution HLA genotyping was added so that TCR occurrence patterns could be studied. Alongside the repertoire data, information on donor age, sex, ethnicity and CMV serostatus was compiled. Every discovery cohort repertoire had been produced on one sequencing platform. Roughly 5 DR-DQ haplotypes were treated as single units for association and clustering because of strong linkage in the cohort. Both class I and class II loci were covered by HLA typing, at four-digit resolution.

The germline V end is reduced by 4 bases and the J end by 5 bases; junction bases left unmatched: 4. From the germline V gene (reference sequence), CDR1 is SGHNT and CDR2 is YYREEE. Measured from the cysteine to the phenylalanine, the CDR3 is 15 residues long. Only the CDR3 portion is preserved as DNA: 45 bases, with reading frame beginning at the first base. The library was generated by the immunoSEQ multiplex PCR assay. For the multiplex PCR, a mixture combining 60 forward primers for TCR Vbeta segments and 13 reverse primers for TCR Jbeta segments was used. The CDR3 region of rearranged TCR beta genes was amplified from genomic DNA by a multiplex PCR assay. The amplified TCR beta libraries were sequenced on the Illumina HiSeq System as 87-base-pair reads. From the authors' description of their analysis: Across the roughly 600 repertoires, a later analysis counted roughly 84 million unique TCR beta chains, approximately 12 million of which were shared by at least two donors. Raw reads were error-corrected and collapsed into unique sequences by a nearest-neighbor algorithm in which closely related sequences were merged to remove PCR and sequencing errors. To assign V, D and J gene segments, CDR3 sequences were aligned to IMGT reference sequences. For a sequence to be retained, at least a six-nucleotide match to both a V gene segment and a J gene segment was required. A rearrangement counted as productive if the CDR3 had no stop codons and remained in frame with V and J, and every other rearrangement counted as non-productive. Following IMGT convention, CDR3 was defined as the stretch from the second conserved V-encoded cysteine up to the conserved J-encoded phenylalanine. Sequences without an unambiguous match to a single V gene segment were excluded from the earlier analysis of about 640 of the donors. In an earlier analysis of about 590 of the donors, a V segment was called functional when productive rearrangements were above 56.7%, and segregating when the standard deviation between donors exceeded 5%. To diagnose cytomegalovirus status from the catalog of TCR beta chain sequences, a statistical classification framework was built. V and J gene assignment, in a later analysis, came from comparing TCR nucleotide sequences with IMGT/GENE-DB human TR gene sequences. The TCRdist pipeline was used in a later analysis to assign CDR3 sequences and most-parsimonious VDJ recombination scenarios. A later analysis defined each TCR beta chain by its CDR3 amino acid sequence plus V-gene family, and excluded reads lacking a unique V-gene family. A later analysis removed 592 highly shared, low-generation-probability nucleotide sequences to deal with suspected cross-contamination and a sequencing artifact. In a later analysis, a clonal expansion index was calculated for each public chain from normalized within-repertoire ranks of inferred template counts. A later analysis computed generation probabilities with a VDJ recombination model fitted to out-of-frame rearrangements, and checked the results against IGoR. Hypergeometric tests were used in a later analysis to score TCR-TCR, TCR-HLA and TCR-CMV co-occurrence, with a repertoire-size bias correction applied to the TCR pairs. A later analysis estimated false discovery rates by permuting HLA or CMV assignments 20 times. In a later analysis, co-occurring TCRs were grouped using DBSCAN, with TCRdist sequence similarity added in when clustering inside HLA-allele-positive subsets. Repertoires with fewer than 30,000 or more than 120,000 public chains, plus five repertoires with anomalous nucleotide sharing, were excluded from co-occurrence clustering. The table comes from immuneACCESS by way of TCRdb, which keeps in-frame sequences with V and J called. Part of the clones is missing from these tables; in studies checked, under half for an unresolved V gene and the rest for unknown reasons. V, J and clone size are those of that table, while D and trimming were read from the DNA. The sample table contains some 93,000 clones; only one count was recorded for around 73% of them. The ten largest clones add up to 3% to 3.5% of the sample.

For this clone: Its antigen remains undetermined. No qualities accompany the bases; no much larger clone lies one base away.

The cohort comprised 670 or so healthy bone marrow donors. Cohort members were all nominally healthy when sampled, although unrecorded immune exposures were likely present. The donor tested CMV seronegative, placing the donor among the 350 or so seronegative members of the cohort. A peripheral blood sample was provided by each donor, and peripheral blood mononuclear cells were used for TCR beta sequencing. Genomic DNA was extracted from the blood cell samples with the Qiagen DNeasy Blood Extraction Kit. The full study reports these points: In an earlier analysis of around 600 of the donors, most TCR beta V segments were observed in productive rearrangements about 87% or about 30% of the time, broadly matching IMGT annotations. In the study, 150 to 200 TCR beta chains were listed as associated with cytomegalovirus. In a later analysis, most CMV-associated TCR beta chains were found to appear HLA-restricted, with HLA associations seemingly driven largely by CMV exposure. Strong co-occurrence of HLA alleles, especially DR and DQ, made assigning TCR associations to individual alleles difficult. The 87-base-pair reads could not distinguish some IMGT-functional V segments, including TRBV6-2 and TRBV6-3, so those segments were excluded. This cohort had only TCR beta chains sequenced, and the lack of alpha or paired-chain data limited which features could be detected. Presence/absence analyses assumed roughly uniform sequencing depth across donors, an assumption that may not hold. A further reported finding was that TCR beta sequences accurately predicted the HLA-A and HLA-B alleles for most subjects in the first cohort. Because counts were too low, seventeen rarely observed V segments, including chromosome 9 orphons, were excluded from the earlier analysis of 587 of the donors. A few of the identified cytomegalovirus-associated TCR beta chains were confirmed in vitro to be specific for cytomegalovirus antigens. Linkage disequilibrium might explain the correlated functional status among segregating V segments, but an unknown experimental factor could not be ruled out. In both the original and validation cohorts, the classifier was reported to diagnose cytomegalovirus status with high specificity and sensitivity. The authors suggested that the approach could potentially be extended to other disease states and immunological phenotypes. A later analysis found that TCR association rates varied across HLA loci, with DRB1 alleles showing the most associated TCRs and HLA-C alleles the fewest. A group of highly shared sequence variants was considered likely to be a technical artifact of the sequencing pipeline. In a later analysis, HLA-associated TCR beta chains showed more clonal expansion and lower generation probabilities than non-associated chains that were equally common. While some public TCRs were present in many individuals, most TCR sequences turned up only very rarely across donors. In a later analysis, several top co-occurrence clusters were reported to appear linked to parvovirus B19, influenza, CMV and Epstein-Barr virus. Because HLA typing was unavailable for some donors at each locus, only the typed subset was used in association tests. V-gene and J-gene trimming of TCR beta chains was associated with a missense DCLRE1C variant in a later genetic analysis, and the association was replicated in an independent cohort. At a false discovery rate of 0.05, a later analysis linked about 16,000 TCR beta sequences to specific HLA alleles. The only immune exposure information available for the cohort was CMV serostatus. A later genetic analysis reported fewer N-insertions in productive TCRs among donors in an Asian-associated ancestry cluster than the roughly 700-donor mean.

What was sequenced was PBMCs. This receptor chain uses TRBV5-4 and TRBJ2-5; TRBD2 lines up with 14 middle nucleotides. This receptor was taken from a woman in her thirties or forties in good health and CMV-seronegative. At the DNA level, the sequence is TGTGCCAGCAGCCCCCGACTAGCGGGAGGGGAGACCCAGTACTTC. Its protein reads: CASSPRLAGGETQYF.